This T cell receptor beta chain emerged from a study of PD-1 blockade in mismatch repair-deficient tumors. The wider study: Patients had over ten mismatch repair-deficient cancer types and were previously treated and progressing.

TCR sequencing covered a few patients who responded to pembrolizumab. Data came from immunoSEQ multiplex PCR; TCRdb stores just in-frame clones and leaves some out. Here the sample spans tens of thousands of clones, 70% to 90% being singletons. V gave up 3 bases and J gave up 5 bases, with 17 bases separating them. CDR3 length equals 15 residues. Per germline, CDR1 MNHNS and CDR2 SASEGT. In its sample, this clone was seen a few times. The TCR comes from an adult with mismatch repair-deficient cancer. This sample comprised peripheral blood, obtained 76 weeks after starting pembrolizumab. The V and J genes are TRBV6-1 and TRBJ2-7, with D perhaps being TRBD1 or TRBD2 (5 bases each). CDR3 protein: CASSDNPGAYNEQYF. CDR3 in DNA: TGTGCCAGCAGTGACAACCCCGGGGCCTACAACGAGCAGTACTTC.